The rows below give T cell receptor beta chains drawn from one sample of a study of response to subunit inactivated influenza vaccine. One entry per CDR3 protein, called by TCRdb with MiXCR from the RT-PCR reads. The data show a few hundred thousand distinct CDR3 sequences, with less than 25% seen just once and roughly a tenth held by the top ten. The sequenced sample was PBMCs from blood, obtained roughly 20 months after vaccination. The receptors here all came from a man in his fifties or sixties who received an inactivated influenza vaccine. Each CDR3 is given with its conserved first and last residue. Fields, in order: D gene, clone size, J gene, V gene, CDR3 DNA, CDR3 protein. The D gene is left open where the match is weak. Size is stated for part of the rows, as once, few or many counts, or as a class when the clone is expanded.

d_call: NA
clone_size: NA
j_call: TRBJ1-3
v_call: TRBV12-3/TRBV12-4
cdr3_nt: TGTGCCAGCAGTCCAGGGTTACGGGCGGACACCATATATTTT
cdr3_aa: CASSPGLRADTIYF

d_call: TRBD1
clone_size: many
j_call: TRBJ1-1
v_call: TRBV4-2
cdr3_nt: TGTGCCAGCAGCCAAGGGGACAGGGCCGGCACTGAAGCTTTCTTT
cdr3_aa: CASSQGDRAGTEAFF

d_call: NA
clone_size: NA
j_call: TRBJ1-4
v_call: TRBV7-2
cdr3_nt: TGTGCCAGCAGTTATCAATGGGGGGGCGCGGAAAAACTGTTTTTT
cdr3_aa: CASSYQWGGAEKLFF

d_call: NA
clone_size: few
j_call: TRBJ2-2
v_call: TRBV12-3/TRBV12-4
cdr3_nt: TGTGCCAGCAGCTATGATGGACCAACCGGGGAGCTGTTTTTT
cdr3_aa: CASSYDGPTGELFF

d_call: TRBD1
clone_size: many
j_call: TRBJ1-2
v_call: TRBV29-1
cdr3_nt: TGCAGCGTTGAAGAACTTATACCCCGGACAGGGGTGTACGGCTACACCTTC
cdr3_aa: CSVEELIPRTGVYGYTF

d_call: NA
clone_size: many
j_call: TRBJ1-1
v_call: TRBV6-6
cdr3_nt: TGTGCCAGCAGTTACTCCCACACAGGGGAAGCTTTCTTT
cdr3_aa: CASSYSHTGEAFF

d_call: NA
clone_size: NA
j_call: TRBJ1-1
v_call: TRBV19
cdr3_nt: TGTGCCACCCTCAAGGGGAGTCTTTGGGACACTGAAGCTTTCTTT
cdr3_aa: CATLKGSLWDTEAFF

d_call: NA
clone_size: few
j_call: TRBJ1-1
v_call: TRBV6-1
cdr3_nt: TGTGCCAGCACGGGACTCCTTAACGCTTTCTTT
cdr3_aa: CASTGLLNAFF

d_call: NA
clone_size: many
j_call: TRBJ1-1
v_call: TRBV18
cdr3_nt: TGTGCCAGCTCCCCAAACGGGAACACTGAAGCTTTCTTT
cdr3_aa: CASSPNGNTEAFF

d_call: NA
clone_size: few
j_call: TRBJ2-1
v_call: TRBV5-1
cdr3_nt: TGCGCCAGCAGCTTGATCGGGGGATGGGAAAATGAGCAGTTCTTC
cdr3_aa: CASSLIGGWENEQFF

d_call: NA
clone_size: NA
j_call: TRBJ1-5
v_call: TRBV6-2/TRBV6-3
cdr3_nt: TGTGCCAGCACCCACTTTTTCCAGACCAATCAGCCCCAGCATTTT
cdr3_aa: CASTHFFQTNQPQHF

d_call: NA
clone_size: NA
j_call: TRBJ2-2
v_call: TRBV20-1
cdr3_nt: TGCAGTGCTAGAGTCCCCTTGGGGGACACCGGGGAGCTGTTTTTT
cdr3_aa: CSARVPLGDTGELFF

d_call: NA
clone_size: NA
j_call: TRBJ2-2
v_call: TRBV10-3
cdr3_nt: TGTGCCATCAGTGGAAAGGGGGGAACGGGGACCGGGGAGCTGTTTTTT
cdr3_aa: CAISGKGGTGTGELFF

d_call: TRBD2
clone_size: many
j_call: TRBJ2-1
v_call: TRBV6-1
cdr3_nt: TGTGCCAGCAGTCCTTTTAGCGGGAGGGCCCAGAATGAGCAGTTCTTC
cdr3_aa: CASSPFSGRAQNEQFF

d_call: TRBD1
clone_size: NA
j_call: TRBJ1-5
v_call: TRBV12-3/TRBV12-4
cdr3_nt: TGTGCCAGCACCTGGGAGGGGGCAAGCAATCAGCCCCAGCATTTT
cdr3_aa: CASTWEGASNQPQHF

d_call: NA
clone_size: NA
j_call: TRBJ1-2
v_call: TRBV3-1
cdr3_nt: TGTGCCAGCAGCCCATTCCCGTTGGGGGAAGATGGCTACACCTTC
cdr3_aa: CASSPFPLGEDGYTF

d_call: NA
clone_size: many
j_call: TRBJ2-7
v_call: TRBV20-1
cdr3_nt: TGCAGTGCCAAAATGTACTACGAGCAGTACTTC
cdr3_aa: CSAKMYYEQYF

d_call: NA
clone_size: few
j_call: TRBJ1-1
v_call: TRBV27
cdr3_nt: TGTGCCAGCAGTTTCTCTGGGGGCGCGACTGAAGCTTTCTTT
cdr3_aa: CASSFSGGATEAFF

d_call: NA
clone_size: NA
j_call: TRBJ2-5
v_call: TRBV10-3
cdr3_nt: TGTGCCATCAGTGAGGCACTACTAGACCAAGAGACCCAGTACTTC
cdr3_aa: CAISEALLDQETQYF

d_call: NA
clone_size: NA
j_call: TRBJ2-2
v_call: TRBV4-3
cdr3_nt: TGCGCCAGCAGCCAAGACTATAACAGGGCATCCGGGGAGCTGTTTTTT
cdr3_aa: CASSQDYNRASGELFF

d_call: NA
clone_size: few
j_call: TRBJ1-6
v_call: TRBV5-4
cdr3_nt: TGTGCCAGCAGGCCAGCTAGGAATTCACCCCTCCACTTT
cdr3_aa: CASRPARNSPLHF

d_call: NA
clone_size: NA
j_call: TRBJ2-3
v_call: TRBV4-2
cdr3_nt: TGTGCCAGCAGCCGAGCCACAGATACGCAGTATTTT
cdr3_aa: CASSRATDTQYF

d_call: NA
clone_size: few
j_call: TRBJ1-1
v_call: TRBV10-2
cdr3_nt: TGCGCCAGCACCGACCCCCCAAACACTGAAGCTTTCTTT
cdr3_aa: CASTDPPNTEAFF

d_call: TRBD1
clone_size: few
j_call: TRBJ2-3
v_call: TRBV6-1
cdr3_nt: TGTGCCAGCACTCACAGCCTCCGGGACAGGGAGGATTTT
cdr3_aa: CASTHSLRDREDF

d_call: NA
clone_size: few
j_call: TRBJ1-6
v_call: TRBV4-1
cdr3_nt: TGCGCCAGCAGCCAAGATGTCATTTCTTCACCCCTCCACTTT
cdr3_aa: CASSQDVISSPLHF

d_call: NA
clone_size: NA
j_call: TRBJ1-5
v_call: TRBV28
cdr3_nt: TGTGCCAGCACCTCCAAACATCAGCCCCAGCATTTT
cdr3_aa: CASTSKHQPQHF

d_call: TRBD2
clone_size: NA
j_call: TRBJ2-5
v_call: TRBV9
cdr3_nt: TGTGCCAGCAGCGACGGGACTAGCGGGGGGACTCAAGAGACCCAGTACTTC
cdr3_aa: CASSDGTSGGTQETQYF

d_call: TRBD1
clone_size: few
j_call: TRBJ2-1
v_call: TRBV28
cdr3_nt: TGTGCCAGCAGTTTGCACCAGACAGGGGTAAATGAGCAGTTCTTC
cdr3_aa: CASSLHQTGVNEQFF

d_call: NA
clone_size: NA
j_call: TRBJ2-7
v_call: TRBV6-1
cdr3_nt: TGTGCCAGCAGTGTCAGGGTGGAAGAGCAGTACTTC
cdr3_aa: CASSVRVEEQYF

d_call: NA
clone_size: many
j_call: TRBJ1-5
v_call: TRBV2
cdr3_nt: TGTGCCAGCAGTGAAGCTTATAGCAATCAGCCCCAGCATTTT
cdr3_aa: CASSEAYSNQPQHF

d_call: NA
clone_size: few
j_call: TRBJ2-1
v_call: TRBV20-1
cdr3_nt: TGCAGTGCTAGACTTACTCGGGTGTCCTACAATGAGCAGTTCTTC
cdr3_aa: CSARLTRVSYNEQFF

d_call: NA
clone_size: NA
j_call: TRBJ2-7
v_call: TRBV12-3/TRBV12-4
cdr3_nt: TGTGCCAGCGGGGACTACGAGCAGTACTTC
cdr3_aa: CASGDYEQYF

d_call: TRBD1
clone_size: few
j_call: TRBJ1-5
v_call: TRBV20-1
cdr3_nt: TGCAGTGCTTCTACCGGACAGGGCAGTCAGCCCCAGCATTTT
cdr3_aa: CSASTGQGSQPQHF

d_call: TRBD1
clone_size: few
j_call: TRBJ2-3
v_call: TRBV5-1
cdr3_nt: TGCGCCAGCAGCCACCCCGGGACAGCCCTTTCCGGGGCGCAGTATTTT
cdr3_aa: CASSHPGTALSGAQYF

d_call: NA
clone_size: many
j_call: TRBJ1-2
v_call: TRBV28
cdr3_nt: TGTGCCAGCAGTTCCGGGCCTGGCTACACCTTC
cdr3_aa: CASSSGPGYTF

d_call: NA
clone_size: once
j_call: TRBJ2-7
v_call: TRBV21-1
cdr3_nt: TGTGCCAGCCCCAGAATCCAGGCTAGCTCCTACGAGCAGTACTTC
cdr3_aa: CASPRIQASSYEQYF

d_call: NA
clone_size: NA
j_call: TRBJ2-1
v_call: TRBV4-3
cdr3_nt: TGCGCCAGCAGCCAGCAACTAGACCCCTACAATGAGCAGTTCTTC
cdr3_aa: CASSQQLDPYNEQFF

d_call: NA
clone_size: NA
j_call: TRBJ2-5
v_call: TRBV5-1
cdr3_nt: TGCGCCAGCAGCTACTCACAGGGTCAAGAGACCCAGTACTTC
cdr3_aa: CASSYSQGQETQYF

d_call: TRBD1
clone_size: few
j_call: TRBJ2-7
v_call: TRBV27
cdr3_nt: TGTGCCAGCTCCTTCTCCGGACCGGACAGGGAGCAGTACTTC
cdr3_aa: CASSFSGPDREQYF

d_call: NA
clone_size: NA
j_call: TRBJ2-5
v_call: TRBV2
cdr3_nt: TGTGCCAGCATGTTGCATACCCAAGAGACCCAGTACTTC
cdr3_aa: CASMLHTQETQYF

d_call: NA
clone_size: NA
j_call: TRBJ1-1
v_call: TRBV7-9
cdr3_nt: TGTGCCAGCAGCTCCTGGGACACTGAAGCTTTCTTT
cdr3_aa: CASSSWDTEAFF

d_call: NA
clone_size: few
j_call: TRBJ1-2
v_call: TRBV20-1
cdr3_nt: TGCAGTGCTAGATCCCCTCCCGGGGGCTACACCTTC
cdr3_aa: CSARSPPGGYTF

d_call: NA
clone_size: NA
j_call: TRBJ2-7
v_call: TRBV6-5
cdr3_nt: TGTGCCAGCAGTTACTCGACGGGTGGCCTCTACGAGCAGTACTTC
cdr3_aa: CASSYSTGGLYEQYF

d_call: NA
clone_size: NA
j_call: TRBJ1-3
v_call: TRBV4-2
cdr3_nt: TGTGCCAGCAGCCCTAGGGCCCGAAGAGACTCTGGAAACACCATATATTTC
cdr3_aa: CASSPRARRDSGNTIYF

d_call: TRBD2
clone_size: many
j_call: TRBJ2-3
v_call: TRBV20-1
cdr3_nt: TGCAGTGCTACCTCACTCAGCGGACTAGCGGACACAGATACGCAGTATTTT
cdr3_aa: CSATSLSGLADTDTQYF

d_call: NA
clone_size: NA
j_call: TRBJ1-1
v_call: TRBV7-6
cdr3_nt: TGTGCCAGCAGCTTACGGGCACAGGGGAACACTGAAGCTTTCTTT
cdr3_aa: CASSLRAQGNTEAFF

d_call: NA
clone_size: NA
j_call: TRBJ2-5
v_call: TRBV5-1
cdr3_nt: TGCGCCAGCAGCAGAGACGGGACCCAAGAGACCCAGTACTTC
cdr3_aa: CASSRDGTQETQYF

d_call: NA
clone_size: few
j_call: TRBJ2-3
v_call: TRBV9
cdr3_nt: TGTGCCAGCAGCCCCCGTGAGGGAAGCATGGCAGATACGCAGTATTTT
cdr3_aa: CASSPREGSMADTQYF